Below are 9 T cell receptor beta chains sequenced from a single sample in a study of cytomegalovirus exposure and HLA in healthy donors. PCR employed 60 Vbeta and 13 Jbeta primers. Data came from immunoSEQ multiplex PCR; TCRdb stores just in-frame clones and leaves some out. The sample holds about 160,000 clones, roughly 73% seen once. The source material was PBMCs. The receptor source for this set is a woman aged 25 to 39 in good health and CMV-seronegative.

This chain links TRBV19 with TRBJ1-3; perhaps TRBD1 as D (5 bases). V shed 10 bases and J shed 0 bases, with 19 bases lying between them. The length of the CDR3 is 16 residues. Germline V gene data show CDR1 as LNHDA and CDR2 as SQIVND (reference sequence). CDR3 DNA sequence: TGTGCCACCAACACAGGACCCCTGGCCTCTGGAAACACCATATATTTT. Amino acid sequence: CATNTGPLASGNTIYF.

This rearrangement joins TRBV18 to TRBJ2-7; 13 positions match TRBD2. Germline loops: CDR1 KGHSH, CDR2 LQKENI. The CDR3 is made up of 13 amino acids. Trimming removed 8 bases from V and 5 bases from J; junction bases left unmatched: 3. CDR3 region: CASTGTSGDEQYF. CDR3 bases: TGTGCCAGCACGGGGACTAGCGGGGACGAGCAGTACTTC.

The rearrangement joins TRBV29-1 to TRBJ1-2; the match to TRBD1 covers 9 bases. Per the germline V gene, CDR1 is SQVTM and CDR2 is ANQGSEA. There are 14 residues in the CDR3. With V trimmed by 1 base and J by 4 bases, 4 bases remained unmatched. The CDR3 region has the DNA TGCAGCGTTGAAGGGGACAGGGAAGTCTATGGCTACACCTTC. As protein: CSVEGDREVYGYTF.

The chain has TRBV28 and TRBJ2-7; tentatively, D is TRBD2 (6 bases). The V gene's germline CDR1 is MDHEN and CDR2 SYDVKM. Trimming cost V 5 bases and J 8 bases, with 16 bases left between them. The CDR3 extends over 13 amino acids. The CDR3 nucleotides are TGTGCCAGCAGTGGGTCGGGGGTAGATAAGCAGTACTTC. Residues: CASSGSGVDKQYF.

This clone was observed a few times. The junction departs from germline at one end; a sequencing error may be responsible. This chain joins TRBV7-7 and TRBJ2-6; tentatively, D is TRBD1 (6 bases). The CDR3 has 14 amino acids. Germline V gene sequence: CDR1 SSHAT, CDR2 FNYEAQ (reference sequence). CDR3 sequence: CASSPGTGANVLTF. As DNA, the CDR3 is TGTGCTAGCAGCCCCGGGACAGGGGCCAACGTCCTGACTTTC.

CDR3 sequence (DNA): TGCGCCAGCAGTGATATAGGGACAGGGGATTCACCCCTCCACTTT. Its protein product is CASSDIGTGDSPLHF. The rearrangement links TRBV10-2 to TRBJ1-6, with 10 nucleotides matching TRBD1. With 3 bases clipped from V and 8 bases from J, the junction kept 4 bases outside the gene matches. Per the germline V gene, CDR1 is WSHSY and CDR2 is SAAADI. CDR3 length equals 15 residues.

This clone was counted a single time. V gene TRBV29-1 combines with J gene TRBJ1-3; 7 nucleotides match TRBD1. Trimming at V came to 0 bases and at J to 4 bases, leaving 6 bases not matched to a gene. Per the germline V gene, CDR1 is SQVTM and CDR2 is ANQGSEA. CDR3 length: 15 residues. DNA for the CDR3: TGCAGCGTTGAAGATGGAGGACAGGCGGGAAACACCATATATTTT. Protein product: CSVEDGGQAGNTIYF.

Points on this clone: The CDR3 does not close with the conserved phenylalanine or tryptophan, likely indicating a read error. V gene TRBV30 combines with J gene TRBJ2-7, with 8 bases fitting TRBD2. CDR1 and CDR2 from the germline V gene are GTSNPN and SVGIG (reference sequence). V dropped 3 bases and J dropped 4; count of bases not matched to a gene: 5. This CDR3 is 13 amino acids long. The chain's CDR3 is CAWRAGEIYEQYS. The CDR3 DNA is TGTGCCTGGAGAGCGGGGGAAATTTACGAGCAGTACTCC.

The chain uses TRBV18 and TRBJ2-2; D gene ambiguous. Germline V CDR1 and CDR2: KGHSH, LQKENI. Trimming removed 2 bases from V and 2 bases from J, with 6 bases in between. This CDR3 region has 14 residues. CDR3 sequence: CASSPSSNTGELFF. The CDR3 DNA is TGTGCCAGCTCACCATCGAGTAACACCGGGGAGCTGTTTTTT.